This TCR beta chain was captured in a study of T cells in Graves' hyperthyroidism and ophthalmopathy. Study in general: At initial diagnosis, before any treatment had begun, peripheral blood was obtained.

Germline assignment: CDR1 SNHLY and CDR2 FYNNEI. The CDR3 is made up of 16 amino acids. With V trimmed by 6 bases and J by 5 bases, 11 bases remained unmatched. Many counts were recorded for this clonotype. What was amplified from RNA transcripts were TCR beta CDR3 regions. First-round RT-PCR with HTBI primers amplified the TCR CDR3 region. TCRdb re-called the multiplex PCR reads through MiXCR, storing one row per CDR3 protein. Of about 550,000 distinct CDR3 sequences listed, roughly 20% are singletons. Exclusions: uncontrolled infection, other autoimmune disease, pregnancy, lactation. The sequenced sample was blood. This sequence was found in a man aged 18 to 35 with Graves' hyperthyroidism. This chain uses TRBV2 with TRBJ1-4; 8 nucleotides agree with TRBD1. In nucleotides, the CDR3 is TGTGCCAGCAGCGGGACAGGTTATCCTTCGAATGAAAAACTGTTTTTT. It translates to CASSGTGYPSNEKLFF.